A single sample gave rise to the 31 T cell receptor beta chains below, sequenced in a study of PD-1 and CTLA-4 blockade in melanoma. Profiling relied on immunoSEQ multiplex PCR, and the TCRdb table lists in-frame clones only, not all of them. The sample lists under 40,000 clones; roughly 90% were seen once. The source was CD8+ T cells from peripheral blood, collected from a patient given anti-PD-1 treatment. Receptor source: a human donor with melanoma.

The genes are TRBV7-9 and TRBJ2-7, with TRBD1 identical over 8 bases. There are 15 residues in the CDR3. Germline CDR1 SEHNR, CDR2 FQNEAQ (reference sequence). The V and J ends lost 3 bases and 3 bases, in that order; junction bases with no gene match: 7. CDR3 loop: CASSFAQGDRYEQYF. In DNA, the CDR3 is TGTGCCAGCAGCTTTGCACAGGGGGACCGCTACGAGCAGTACTTC.

V usage is TRBV2 and J usage is TRBJ2-7, with 10 bases that match TRBD2. CDR1 and CDR2 (germline): SNHLY, FYNNEI. The CDR3 spans 15 residues. Trimming cost V 11 bases and J 2 bases; bases outside gene matches: 12. The CDR3 DNA follows: TGTGCCTGGGTCAGTGACAGCGGGGGGGCCTACGAGCAGTACTTC. This gives the protein CAWVSDSGGAYEQYF.

This chain connects TRBV6-2 or TRBV6-3 to TRBJ2-5; D call uncertain. The CDR3 has 11 amino acids. Germline CDR1 and CDR2: MNHEY and SVGEGT. V lost 2 bases and J lost 5, with 3 bases in between. The CDR3 DNA reads as TGTGCCAGCAGTTACCCGGAGACCCAGTACTTC. It yields the protein CASSYPETQYF.

The V gene is TRBV27, the J gene TRBJ1-1; tentative D call: TRBD1 (5 bases). The CDR3 spans 11 residues. V gave up 4 bases and J gave up 6 bases, with 6 bases separating them. The germline CDR1 and CDR2 sequences are MNHEY and SMNVEV (reference sequence). CDR3: CASSSGPEAFF. CDR3 in DNA: TGTGCCAGCAGTTCAGGGCCTGAAGCTTTCTTT.

The chain carries TRBV5-1 and TRBJ2-7; possibly TRBD1 for D (7 bases). Trimming stripped 4 bases from V and 4 bases from J, with 15 bases between. The CDR3 length is 14 residues. Germline V gene sequence: CDR1 SGHRS, CDR2 YFSETQ. Here the CDR3 DNA reads TGCGCCAGCAGCGGGGCAGGGGGGAGGTACGAGCAGTACTTC. It codes for CASSGAGGRYEQYF.

This clone was picked up one time. The chain employs TRBV6-2 or TRBV6-3 and TRBJ1-1; unclear D gene. Between the trimmed V and J ends, which lost 3 bases and 1 base, there was a span of 15 bases. Germline CDR1 and CDR2: MNHEY and SVGEGT. The CDR3 runs to 16 residues. The CDR3 sequence is CASSYGLPMGNTEAFF. The CDR3 nucleotides are TGTGCCAGCAGTTATGGACTACCAATGGGGAACACTGAAGCTTTCTTT.

The CDR3 DNA sequence: TGTGCCAGCAGTCCTTACAGGGGGCCGTACGAGCAGTACTTC. Translating it yields CASSPYRGPYEQYF. V usage is TRBV28 and J usage is TRBJ2-7, with 9 nucleotides matching TRBD1. This CDR3 region has 14 residues. The germline V gene encodes CDR1 MDHEN and CDR2 SYDVKM. The trim removed 5 bases at V and 4 bases at J, leaving 6 bases unmatched.

The chain links TRBV5-6 to TRBJ1-2, with 8 positions matching TRBD1. The CDR3 has 13 amino acids. V dropped 0 bases and J dropped 7; count of bases not matched to a gene: 2. Germline-derived CDR1 and CDR2 are SGHDT and YYEEEE. Here the CDR3 DNA reads TGTGCCAGCAGCTTGGCAGGGGGCATTGGCTACACCTTC. This sequence encodes CASSLAGGIGYTF.

V gene TRBV28 combines with J gene TRBJ1-5, with a possible D match to TRBD1 (6 bases). The CDR3 loop spans 15 amino acids. V shed 9 bases and J shed 0 bases, with 15 bases lying between them. CDR1 is MDHEN and CDR2 is SYDVKM in the germline V gene. The CDR3: CASDYEGDSNQPQHF. CDR3 coding DNA: TGTGCCAGTGACTATGAGGGGGATAGCAATCAGCCCCAGCATTTT.

The V call is TRBV6-1, the J call TRBJ1-2; no definite D call. CDR3 length: 16 amino acids. Germline loops: CDR1 MNHNS, CDR2 SASEGT. The V end was cut by 3 bases, the J end by 0 bases, with 14 bases between. The CDR3 DNA reads TGTGCCAGCAGTGACCTTGTGGCAGACCCTAACTATGGCTACACCTTC. It yields the protein CASSDLVADPNYGYTF.

The chain carries TRBV30 and TRBJ2-7, with 10 bases aligning to TRBD2. V gave up 4 bases and J gave up 2 bases; unmatched junction bases: 14. CDR3 length equals 17 residues. Looked up from germline, CDR1 is GTSNPN and CDR2 is SVGIG (reference sequence). The CDR3: CAWTKKFGTSATYEQYF. For the CDR3, the DNA is TGTGCCTGGACGAAAAAGTTCGGGACTAGCGCGACCTACGAGCAGTACTTC.

The chain carries TRBV6-6 and TRBJ2-1; D is perhaps TRBD1 (7 bases). There are 14 residues in the CDR3. CDR1 is MNHNY and CDR2 is SVGAGI in the germline V gene (reference sequence). V was clipped by 9 bases and J by 6 bases, with 18 bases between them. The CDR3 here is CASSTEGAINEQFF. Written as DNA, the CDR3 is TGTGCCAGTTCGACGGAGGGGGCCATCAATGAGCAGTTCTTC.

V and J are TRBV27 and TRBJ2-1, with 8 bases matching TRBD2. The length of the CDR3 is 15 residues. Germline V CDR1 and CDR2: MNHEY, SMNVEV (reference sequence). V shed 8 bases and J 2 bases; nucleotides not matched to a gene: 8. DNA for the CDR3: TGTGCCAGCGGGAACGGGGGGGGGCCCTACAATGAGCAGTTCTTC. As protein: CASGNGGGPYNEQFF.

The chain carries TRBV5-1 and TRBJ1-2; no firm D call. The CDR3 contains 14 residues. V shed 5 bases and J shed 6 bases, with 17 bases lying between them. Germline V gives CDR1 SGHRS, CDR2 YFSETQ. Written as DNA, the CDR3 is TGCGCCAGCAGTCTCCAAGATTCGAGGGATGGCTACACCTTC. Translating it yields CASSLQDSRDGYTF. The full variable domain, in which reference TRBV5-1 and TRBJ1-2 provide the parts outside the CDR3, is KAGVTQTPRYLIKTRGQQVTLSCSPISGHRSVSWYQQTPGQGLQFLFEYFSETQRNKGNFPGRFSGRQFSNSRSEMNVSTLELGDSALYLCASSLQDSRDGYTFGSGTRLTVV.

The V and J genes are TRBV20-1 and TRBJ1-2; D not resolved. Trimming took off 3 bases at V and 5 bases at J, with 7 bases between the two ends. CDR3 size: 11 residues. Germline V CDR1 and CDR2: DFQATT, SNEGSKA (reference sequence). This CDR3 is CSARASYGYTF. CDR3 nucleotide sequence: TGCAGTGCTAGGGCCTCGTATGGCTACACCTTC.

The chain combines TRBV19 with TRBJ2-7; D call uncertain. CDR1 is LNHDA, CDR2 SQIVND, per germline (reference sequence). V was cut by 3 bases and J by 3 bases, with 6 bases left in between. The CDR3 is 12 amino acids. CDR3 in DNA: TGTGCCAGTAGTATTGGCAGCTACGAGCAGTACTTC. This gives the protein CASSIGSYEQYF.

The chain recombines TRBV30 with TRBJ1-2; 9 bases match TRBD1. Per germline, CDR1 GTSNPN and CDR2 SVGIG (reference sequence). After removal of 2 bases from V and 4 bases from J, the junction contained 5 bases not matched to a gene. The CDR3 consists of 14 residues. CDR3 protein: CAWSPGQGAYGYTF. The CDR3 DNA follows: TGTGCCTGGAGTCCGGGACAGGGCGCCTATGGCTACACCTTC.

The chain's CDR3 is CASSVGQGLADTQYF. The CDR3 region has the DNA TGTGCCAGCAGCGTTGGACAGGGGTTAGCAGATACGCAGTATTTT. This sequence joins TRBV2 and TRBJ2-3; TRBD1 matches at 9 bases. Germline V gives CDR1 SNHLY, CDR2 FYNNEI. There are 15 residues in the CDR3. Germline trimming cut 6 bases from V and 4 bases from J; bases unmatched to any gene: 8.

This clone was seen a handful of times. The chain employs TRBV7-9 and TRBJ2-1, with D tentatively TRBD2 (6 bases). The CDR3 contains 14 residues. Germline values: CDR1 SEHNR, CDR2 FQNEAQ (reference sequence). Between the trimmed V and J ends, which lost 4 bases and 8 bases, there was a span of 15 bases. Here the CDR3 reads CASSSPTSSHEQFF. In DNA form, the CDR3 reads TGTGCCAGCAGCTCACCGACTAGTTCCCATGAGCAGTTCTTC.

The V gene is TRBV4-3, the J gene TRBJ1-2; the match to TRBD1 covers 8 bases. This CDR3 contains 20 residues. Germline lookup yields CDR1 LGHNA and CDR2 YSLEER. V gave up 0 bases and J gave up 3 bases; unmatched junction bases: 18. Here the CDR3 DNA reads TGCGCCAGCAGCCAAGATCAGGGGGGGTCTAAGACAGGGGCGGACTATGGCTACACCTTC. This codes for CASSQDQGGSKTGADYGYTF.

This clone was seen only a few times. The rearrangement joins TRBV2 to TRBJ2-1; the match to TRBD2 covers 9 bases. The CDR3 loop spans 15 amino acids. Germline V gene lookup returns CDR1 SNHLY and CDR2 FYNNEI. Trimming cost V 8 bases and J 7 bases; bases outside gene matches: 12. The CDR3 reads CASRRAGGSGNEQFF. Written as DNA, the CDR3 is TGTGCCAGCCGGAGGGCGGGGGGGAGCGGAAATGAGCAGTTCTTC. Together with reference TRBV2 and TRBJ2-1, the CDR3 gives the full variable domain: EPEVTQTPSHQVTQMGQEVILRCVPISNHLYFYWYRQILGQKVEFLVSFYNNEISEKSEIFDDQFSVERPDGSNFTLKIRSTKLEDSAMYFCASRRAGGSGNEQFFGPGTRLTVL.

The genes are TRBV29-1 and TRBJ1-1; D is unresolved. This CDR3 region has 11 residues. V was clipped by 0 bases and J by 5 bases, with 4 bases between them. Per germline, CDR1 SQVTM and CDR2 ANQGSEA. CDR3 sequence: CSVEDNTEAFF. CDR3 coding DNA: TGCAGCGTTGAAGATAATACTGAAGCTTTCTTT.

The chain uses TRBV3-1 (or the pseudogene TRBV3-2) and TRBJ1-2, with 8 bases lining up with TRBD1. This CDR3 is 14 amino acids long. Germline V CDR1 and CDR2: LGHDT, YNNKEL (reference sequence). V dropped 0 bases and J dropped 5; count of bases not matched to a gene: 2. In DNA, the CDR3 is TGTGCCAGCAGCCAAGACGGGACAGGTTATGGCTACACCTTC. As protein: CASSQDGTGYGYTF.

The rearrangement joins TRBV4-3 to TRBJ1-2; 10 bases fit TRBD1. Per the germline V gene, CDR1 is LGHNA and CDR2 is YSLEER. V trimming: 3 bases; J trimming: 4 bases; junction bases outside the gene matches: 5. The CDR3 consists of 15 residues. CDR3 DNA sequence: TGCGCCAGCAGCCAGGCTGGGACAGGGGCCTATGGCTACACCTTC. Translating gives CASSQAGTGAYGYTF.

Only one count was recorded for this clone. The chain combines TRBV28 with TRBJ2-2; D unclear. CDR1 and CDR2 (germline): MDHEN, SYDVKM. The CDR3 contains 15 residues. The V end lost 2 bases, the J end lost 2 bases, and 9 bases lay between the germline ends. The CDR3 DNA reads as TGTGCCAGCAGTTTAATGCACGATAACACCGGGGAGCTGTTTTTT. Protein sequence: CASSLMHDNTGELFF.

CDR3 residues: CASRTGQSEQYF. The CDR3 coding sequence is TGTGCCAGTCGGACAGGGCAGTCCGAGCAGTACTTC. This rearrangement joins TRBV19 to TRBJ2-7; 8 bases align to TRBD1. The ends lost 8 bases at V and 6 bases at J; junction bases unmatched: 6. Germline V CDR1 and CDR2: LNHDA, SQIVND (reference sequence). The CDR3 totals 12 residues.

The V and J genes are TRBV25-1 and TRBJ2-3; D is unresolved. Germline V gene sequence: CDR1 MGHDK, CDR2 SYGVNS. This CDR3 is built from 10 residues. V gave up 5 bases and J gave up 6 bases, with 3 bases separating them. The CDR3 sequence: CASSSDTQYF. The CDR3 coding sequence is TGTGCCAGCAGTTCGGATACGCAGTATTTT. Full variable domain (missing parts from reference TRBV25-1 and TRBJ2-3): EADIYQTPRYLVIGTGKKITLECSQTMGHDKMYWYQQDPGMELHLIHYSYGVNSTEKGDLSSESTVSRIRTEHFPLTLESARPSHTSQYLCASSSDTQYFGPGTRLTVL.

This chain links TRBV11-3 with TRBJ2-2, with TRBD2 matching over 10 bases. CDR1 is SGHNT, CDR2 YENEEA, per germline. Losses at the gene ends were 5 bases for V and 5 bases for J; bases not matched to a gene: 8. The CDR3 contains 16 residues. CDR3: CASSRGLAGETGELFF. The CDR3 nucleotides are TGTGCCAGCAGCCGGGGCCTAGCGGGGGAGACCGGGGAGCTGTTTTTT.

There are a few counts of this clone. The chain has TRBV27 and TRBJ2-1; TRBD1 or TRBD2 may be the D gene (5 bases each). The germline V gene has CDR1 MNHEY and CDR2 SMNVEV (reference sequence). CDR3 size: 13 residues. The V gene lost 6 bases and the J gene lost 8 bases, with 14 bases spanning the gap. CDR3 region: CASRSRERYEQFF. CDR3 DNA sequence: TGTGCCAGCAGAAGCAGGGAGAGGTATGAGCAGTTCTTC.

The chain links TRBV4-3 to TRBJ2-7; D is undetermined. Germline CDR1 reads LGHNA; CDR2 reads YSLEER. Trimming cost V 4 bases and J 7 bases, with 14 bases left between them. The CDR3 spans 13 residues. The CDR3 sequence: CASSLVLIGEQYF. CDR3 sequence (DNA): TGCGCCAGCAGCCTAGTACTTATTGGTGAGCAGTACTTC.

The chain has TRBV30 and TRBJ2-1, with 7 bases matching TRBD1. The germline gives CDR1 GTSNPN, CDR2 SVGIG (reference sequence). After removal of 2 bases from V and 2 bases from J, the junction contained 15 bases not matched to a gene. The CDR3 is 18 residues long. The CDR3 sequence is CAWSTRKGTESTYNEQFF. In DNA form, the CDR3 reads TGTGCCTGGAGTACCCGTAAAGGGACAGAGTCAACCTACAATGAGCAGTTCTTC.